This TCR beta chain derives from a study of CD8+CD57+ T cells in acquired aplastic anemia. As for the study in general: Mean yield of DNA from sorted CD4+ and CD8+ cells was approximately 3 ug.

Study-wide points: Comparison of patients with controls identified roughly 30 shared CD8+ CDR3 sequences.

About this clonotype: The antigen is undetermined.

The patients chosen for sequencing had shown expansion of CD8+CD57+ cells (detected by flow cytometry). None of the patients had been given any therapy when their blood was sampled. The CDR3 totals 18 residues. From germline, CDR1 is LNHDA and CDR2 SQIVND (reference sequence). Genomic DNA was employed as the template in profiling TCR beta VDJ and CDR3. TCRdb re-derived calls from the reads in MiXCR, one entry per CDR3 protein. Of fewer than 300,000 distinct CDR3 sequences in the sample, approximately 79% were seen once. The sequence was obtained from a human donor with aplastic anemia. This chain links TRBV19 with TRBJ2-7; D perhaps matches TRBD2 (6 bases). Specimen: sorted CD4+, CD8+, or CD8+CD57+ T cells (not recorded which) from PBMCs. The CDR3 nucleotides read TGTGCCAGTAGTATCCCTAGCGAGGTTACTGAGCATTCCTTCGAGCAGTACGTC. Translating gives CASSIPSEVTEHSFEQYV.